This TCR beta chain was recorded in a study of blood T cell repertoires in COVID-19. Study details: Collection of acute and convalescent COVID-19 samples took place in the United States, Italy and Spain. The analysed material was cDNA or gDNA that came from T cells, B-cell-depleted T cells, or PBMCs.

Under the authors' procedure: Reference gene primer amplification gave estimated nucleated cell counts. Libraries were prepared by immunoSEQ multiplex PCR; TCRdb keeps only in-frame clonotypes and omits some of them. V, J and clone size were drawn from that table, and D and trimming were deduced from the DNA. This sample has some 200,000 clones; about 85% occur once, and the top ten carry roughly 21%. This clone was seen a few times. The ends lost 7 bases at V and 5 bases at J; junction bases unmatched: 10. CDR1 SQVTM and CDR2 ANQGSEA come from the germline V gene. This CDR3 is built from 13 residues.

The origin of this receptor is a man aged 55 to 70 with active or convalescent COVID-19. The sample consisted of peripheral blood. This chain joins TRBV29-1 and TRBJ1-1; 7 bases align to TRBD1. This CDR3 reads CSAGTAIGTEAFF. CDR3 in DNA: TGCAGCGCCGGGACAGCGATAGGGACTGAAGCTTTCTTT. The full variable domain, its missing parts supplied by reference TRBV29-1 and TRBJ1-1, is SAVISQKPSRDICQRGTSLTIQCQVDSQVTMMFWYRQQPGQSLTLIATANQGSEATYESGFVIDKFPISRPNLTFSTLTVSNMSPEDSSIYLCSAGTAIGTEAFFGQGTRLTVV.